The T cell receptor (beta chain) under discussion was sequenced for a study of blood T cell repertoires in COVID-19. The wider study: COVID-19 samples from acute and convalescent phases originated in the United States, Italy and Spain. Sources were T cells, B-cell-depleted T cells, or PBMCs; the material itself was cDNA or gDNA.

Trimming pared 2 bases from V and 9 bases from J, leaving 19 bases between. From germline, CDR1 is MNHEY and CDR2 SVGAGI. This CDR3 contains 15 residues. Per the study methods: From reference gene primer amplification, estimates of nucleated cell counts were derived. The method was immunoSEQ multiplex PCR; TCRdb's version includes in-frame clones alone and lacks a portion of them. V, J and clone size are taken as reported in that table, and D and trimming were inferred from the DNA itself. This sample has a few hundred thousand clones, with approximately 85% found just once. Source material: peripheral blood. The chain employs TRBV6-5 and TRBJ1-1, with D tentatively TRBD1 (5 bases). The receptor was derived from a human donor with COVID-19, enrolled during active disease. The donor label of this sample is uncertain. CDR3 in DNA: TGTGCCAGCAGTTACGGGCGGGGGAGGAGCAGTAAAGCTTTCTTT. This translates into CASSYGRGRSSKAFF.